The 21 T cell receptor beta chains reported below all come from one sample, sequenced in a study of cytomegalovirus exposure and HLA in healthy donors. The study ran its PCR with 60 Vbeta and 13 Jbeta primers. Assay used: immunoSEQ multiplex PCR; TCRdb lists only in-frame clones, some missing. The table lists 150,000 to 200,000 clones, roughly 77% of them singletons. Sequencing used PBMCs. The receptor source for this set is a woman between 40 and 55 years old in good health and CMV-seropositive.

The chain links TRBV11-2 to TRBJ2-1, with 13 positions matching TRBD2. The CDR3 runs to 15 residues. The ends lost 5 bases at V and 8 bases at J; junction bases unmatched: 6. Germline CDR1 reads SGHAT; CDR2 reads FQNNGV. The CDR3 protein is CASSPRTSGGDEQFF. For the CDR3, the DNA is TGTGCCAGCAGCCCGCGGACTAGCGGGGGAGATGAGCAGTTCTTC.

V is TRBV6-6 and J is TRBJ1-5; no reliable D call. With 8 bases removed from V and 7 bases from J, the gap between germline ends came to 12 bases. CDR1 and CDR2 (germline): MNHNY, SVGAGI (reference sequence). The CDR3 is 12 residues long. The CDR3 sequence is CASGESGQPQHF. DNA of the CDR3: TGTGCCAGCGGGGAGAGCGGCCAGCCCCAGCATTTT.

The chain combines TRBV9 with TRBJ2-1; the match to TRBD2 covers 11 bases. CDR1 and CDR2 (germline): SGDLS, YYNGEE. The CDR3 has 17 amino acids. V lost 0 bases, J lost 3 bases, and 5 bases stayed unmatched. The CDR3 bases are TGTGCCAGCAGCGTAGGGGTAGCGGGAGGGCACTACAATGAGCAGTTCTTC. It is translated as CASSVGVAGGHYNEQFF. Looking up the rest from reference TRBV9 and TRBJ2-1 gives the full variable domain: DSGVTQTPKHLITATGQRVTLRCSPRSGDLSVYWYQQSLDQGLQFLIQYYNGEERAKGNILERFSAQQFPDLHSELNLSSLELGDSALYFCASSVGVAGGHYNEQFFGPGTRLTVL.

The chain is built from TRBV4-2 and TRBJ1-1; D is uncertain. This CDR3 region has 16 residues. V dropped 0 bases and J dropped 2 bases, with 13 bases sitting between them. The V gene's germline CDR1 is LGHNA and CDR2 YNFKEQ. CDR3 nucleotide sequence: TGTGCCAGCAGCCAAGATGCGAAGGGAGGCAACACTGAAGCTTTCTTT. Translating it yields CASSQDAKGGNTEAFF.

The V gene is TRBV5-4, the J gene TRBJ2-7; TRBD1 matches 8 bases. Germline loops: CDR1 SGHNT, CDR2 YYREEE (reference sequence). This CDR3 is built from 15 residues. The trim removed 4 bases at V and 5 bases at J, leaving 11 bases unmatched. The CDR3 sequence is CASSLQGAPSNEQYF. The CDR3 bases are TGTGCCAGCAGCCTTCAGGGGGCACCTTCCAACGAGCAGTACTTC.

The chain couples TRBV29-1 to TRBJ1-1; 8 bases align to TRBD1. V shed 7 bases, J shed 1 base, and the junction held 5 bases outside the gene matches. The CDR3 runs 13 residues. Germline loops: CDR1 SQVTM, CDR2 ANQGSEA. Here the CDR3 reads CSAEGQANTEAFF. CDR3 coding DNA: TGCAGCGCGGAGGGACAGGCGAACACTGAAGCTTTCTTT.

The chain combines TRBV4-2 with TRBJ2-7; a possible D gene is TRBD1 (6 bases). The CDR3 totals 14 residues. The V and J ends lost 3 bases and 9 bases respectively, with 18 bases between them. Germline V gene data show CDR1 as LGHNA and CDR2 as YNFKEQ. CDR3 loop: CASSQQYRDTGQYF. The CDR3 region has the DNA TGTGCCAGCAGCCAGCAGTACAGGGATACTGGGCAGTACTTC.

The chain couples TRBV6-5 to TRBJ2-3; TRBD1 agrees at 8 bases. The V gene end was trimmed by 5 bases and the J gene end by 1 base; junction bases not matched to a gene: 2. The CDR3 is 14 residues long. Germline V gives CDR1 MNHEY, CDR2 SVGAGI. CDR3 nucleotide sequence: TGTGCCAGCAGTCTGGGACAGGGCACAGATACGCAGTATTTT. Amino acid sequence: CASSLGQGTDTQYF.

This rearrangement joins TRBV7-2 to TRBJ1-2; D unresolved. The CDR3 is 15 amino acids. The V end was cut by 2 bases, the J end by 0 bases, with 10 bases between. Germline lookup yields CDR1 SGHTA and CDR2 FQGNSA. CDR3: CASSLTHNSNYGYTF. DNA of the CDR3: TGTGCCAGCAGCTTAACCCATAACTCTAACTATGGCTACACCTTC.

V and J are TRBV15 and TRBJ2-1, with 9 nucleotides matching TRBD1. CDR3 length: 13 amino acids. The junction had 4 bases not matched to a gene; V was cut back by 5 bases and J by 8 bases. Germline CDR1 LNHNV, CDR2 YYDKDF (reference sequence). The CDR3 loop is CATSRDRDYEQFF. The CDR3 DNA reads TGTGCCACCAGCCGGGACAGGGACTATGAGCAGTTCTTC. Using reference TRBV15 and TRBJ2-1 for the parts outside the CDR3, the full variable domain is DAMVIQNPRYQVTQFGKPVTLSCSQTLNHNVMYWYQQKSSQAPKLLFHYYDKDFNNEADTPDNFQSRRPNTSFCFLDIRSPGLGDTAMYLCATSRDRDYEQFFGPGTRLTVL.

The chain recombines TRBV19 with TRBJ1-5, with D tentatively TRBD1 (5 bases). The germline V gene encodes CDR1 LNHDA and CDR2 SQIVND (reference sequence). This CDR3 comprises 14 residues. Trimming pared 5 bases from V and 6 bases from J, leaving 14 bases between. The CDR3 sequence is CASSPGRRGQPQHF. CDR3 DNA sequence: TGTGCCAGTAGTCCGGGACGGCGGGGTCAGCCCCAGCATTTT.

The chain recombines TRBV6-1 with TRBJ2-7; no definite D call. The CDR3 spans 12 residues. The germline V and J ends were trimmed by 5 bases and 6 bases, with 11 bases remaining between them. Germline V lookup: CDR1 MNHNS, CDR2 SASEGT. The CDR3 nucleotides are TGTGCCAGCAGTACCCCCCCGGGCGAGCAGTACTTC. Translated: CASSTPPGEQYF.

The J gene is TRBJ1-2, the V gene TRBV6-1; D is unclear. CDR3 length: 13 amino acids. Germline CDR1 MNHNS, CDR2 SASEGT. V was shortened by 6 bases and J by 8 bases, with 16 bases between the two germline ends. CDR3 region: CASSEVAGRGYTF. CDR3 DNA sequence: TGTGCCAGCAGCGAGGTCGCCGGCCGGGGCTACACCTTC.

The chain is built from TRBV9 and TRBJ2-1, with 15 bases matching TRBD2. The CDR3 sequence is 21 residues long. Per germline, CDR1 SGDLS and CDR2 YYNGEE. V was clipped by 4 bases and J by 0 bases; unmatched bases: 14. CDR3 in amino acids: CASSPVSGGLAGGSSYNEQFF. The DNA of the CDR3 is TGTGCCAGCAGCCCCGTTTCCGGGGGACTAGCGGGAGGTAGCTCCTACAATGAGCAGTTCTTC.

The chain links TRBV10-3 to TRBJ1-3; TRBD1 aligns across 9 bases. CDR3 size: 15 residues. Germline V lookup: CDR1 ENHRY, CDR2 SYGVKD. J lost 4 bases, V lost 3 bases, and 4 bases had no gene match. The CDR3 loop reads CAISEQGAGGNTIYF. CDR3 bases: TGTGCCATCAGTGAACAGGGGGCAGGAGGAAACACCATATATTTT.

The V gene is TRBV5-6, the J gene TRBJ2-5, with D perhaps matching TRBD2 (6 bases). Between the trimmed V and J ends, which lost 2 bases and 2 bases, there was a span of 7 bases. CDR1 and CDR2 (germline): SGHDT, YYEEEE. The CDR3 covers 13 residues. The CDR3 protein is CASSFGSQETQYF. The CDR3 DNA follows: TGTGCCAGCAGCTTCGGGAGTCAAGAGACCCAGTACTTC.

This sequence joins TRBV28 and TRBJ1-2; D gene ambiguous. Germline CDR1 reads MDHEN; CDR2 reads SYDVKM. The CDR3 is made up of 16 amino acids. V was cut by 5 bases and J by 4 bases, with 20 bases left in between. CDR3: CASSTLDPGGVYGYTF. The CDR3, as DNA: TGTGCCAGCAGTACACTAGACCCCGGCGGGGTCTATGGCTACACCTTC.

This rearrangement joins TRBV5-4 to TRBJ1-1; D not resolved. V was trimmed by 0 bases and J by 5 bases, leaving 5 bases between them. Germline V gene lookup returns CDR1 SGHNT and CDR2 YYREEE (reference sequence). The CDR3 is made up of 12 amino acids. DNA for the CDR3: TGTGCCAGCAGCTTGGACGAGACTGAAGCTTTCTTT. Protein sequence: CASSLDETEAFF.

The V call is TRBV5-1, the J call TRBJ2-5; 7 bases are shared with TRBD2. The V and J ends lost 1 base and 3 bases, in that order; junction bases with no gene match: 0. Germline-derived CDR1 and CDR2 are SGHRS and YFSETQ. The CDR3 contains 13 residues. CDR3: CASSLLAEETQYF. The CDR3, as DNA: TGCGCCAGCAGCTTGCTAGCGGAAGAGACCCAGTACTTC.

This clone was detected a few times. The chain joins TRBV7-9 to TRBJ1-2, with 7 positions matching TRBD1. Germline V gene data show CDR1 as SEHNR and CDR2 as FQNEAQ (reference sequence). The trim removed 5 bases at V and 12 bases at J, leaving 6 bases unmatched. The CDR3 is made up of 11 amino acids. The CDR3 loop reads CASSPQGVNTF. CDR3 coding DNA: TGTGCCAGCAGCCCGCAGGGGGTTAACACCTTC.

The chain carries TRBV19 and TRBJ2-7; tentatively, D is TRBD2 (5 bases). Trimming took off 5 bases at V and 1 base at J, with 18 bases between the two ends. The CDR3 extends over 16 amino acids. Germline-derived CDR1 and CDR2 are LNHDA and SQIVND (reference sequence). This CDR3 reads CASSGPFGVGSYEQYF. The CDR3 DNA reads as TGTGCCAGTAGTGGACCTTTCGGGGTTGGGTCCTACGAGCAGTACTTC.